One sample yielded the 20 T cell receptor beta chains listed below, sequenced in a study of shared clonotypes between healthy human individuals. Generated by immunoSEQ multiplex PCR, the TCRdb table keeps only in-frame clones and is missing some. The sample contains fewer than 1 million clones, about 97% of which appear only once. Naive CD8 isolation took CD45RO-negative cells positively selected for CCR7 and excluded terminally differentiated effector memory CD45RA+ cells. The sample was naive CD8+ T cells sorted from blood. These TCRs come from a man aged 25 to 40 in good health.

The rearrangement joins TRBV18 to TRBJ1-1; no definite D call. Deletions cut 6 bases from V and 11 bases from J, with 28 bases between. The germline V gene encodes CDR1 KGHSH and CDR2 LQKENI. There are 16 residues in the CDR3. CDR3 amino acids: CASSPSTDDVLVDAFF. CDR3 nucleotides: TGTGCCAGCTCCCCCTCTACGGACGACGTCCTGGTTGATGCTTTCTTT. Together with reference TRBV18 and TRBJ1-1, the CDR3 gives the full variable domain: NAGVMQNPRHLVRRRGQEARLRCSPMKGHSHVYWYRQLPEEGLKFMVYLQKENIIDESGMPKERFSAEFPKEGPSILRIQQVVRGDSAAYFCASSPSTDDVLVDAFFGQGTRLTVV.

This rearrangement joins TRBV6-5 to TRBJ2-5; 7 nucleotides align to TRBD2. The CDR3 extends over 16 amino acids. The V and J ends lost 0 bases and 4 bases, in that order; junction bases with no gene match: 8. Germline CDR1 is MNHEY and CDR2 is SVGAGI. The CDR3 protein is CASSYSRGRAGETQYF. The CDR3, as DNA: TGTGCCAGCAGTTACTCGAGAGGGAGGGCAGGAGAGACCCAGTACTTC.

This chain links TRBV7-9 with TRBJ2-3, with D maybe TRBD2 (6 bases). This CDR3 region has 14 residues. Germline values: CDR1 SEHNR, CDR2 FQNEAQ (reference sequence). V shed 3 bases and J shed 4 bases, with 11 bases lying between them. The CDR3: CASSFDLAADTQYF. The CDR3 DNA reads TGTGCCAGCAGCTTCGACTTAGCGGCAGATACGCAGTATTTT.

The chain combines TRBV4-1 with TRBJ2-1, with D unclear. CDR1 is MGHRA, CDR2 YSYEKL, per germline. V lost 0 bases, J lost 7 bases, and 7 bases lay in between. The length of the CDR3 is 13 residues. This CDR3 is CASSQEGVNEQFF. The CDR3, as DNA: TGCGCCAGCAGCCAAGAGGGCGTGAATGAGCAGTTCTTC.

This chain uses TRBV13 with TRBJ2-5; D may be TRBD1 or TRBD2 (5 bases each). The CDR3 is made up of 15 amino acids. CDR1 and CDR2 from the germline V gene are PRHDT and FYEKMQ (reference sequence). V was pared by 7 bases and J by 4 bases, with 19 bases between. CDR3 protein: CASTLRGAPRETQYF. DNA of the CDR3: TGTGCCAGCACCCTTAGGGGAGCCCCCCGAGAGACCCAGTACTTC.

The V gene is TRBV27, the J gene TRBJ2-1; 10 bases match TRBD2. Germline V gene lookup returns CDR1 MNHEY and CDR2 SMNVEV (reference sequence). After removal of 7 bases from V and 8 bases from J, the junction contained 11 bases not matched to a gene. The CDR3 extends over 15 amino acids. This chain's CDR3 is CASKTAGGPIHEQFF. In DNA form, the CDR3 reads TGTGCCAGCAAAACAGCGGGAGGGCCGATTCATGAGCAGTTCTTC.

V usage is TRBV30 and J usage is TRBJ2-1; D unclear. V was clipped by 1 base and J by 8 bases, with 15 bases between them. This CDR3 has 14 residues. The germline CDR1 and CDR2 sequences are GTSNPN and SVGIG (reference sequence). In DNA, the CDR3 is TGTGCCTGGAGTGGGCAGAACAGTTGGGATGAGCAGTTCTTC. Encoded protein: CAWSGQNSWDEQFF.

Here the CDR3 reads CASSFGDRDFYGYTF. DNA of the CDR3: TGTGCCAGCAGCTTCGGCGACAGGGACTTTTATGGCTACACCTTC. The chain links TRBV11-2 to TRBJ1-2; 7 positions agree with TRBD1. CDR3 length: 15 residues. V shed 3 bases and J 5 bases; nucleotides not matched to a gene: 9. Germline values: CDR1 SGHAT, CDR2 FQNNGV.

Worth noting for this clone: In the same sample, other DNA sequences code for this CDR3. V and J are TRBV11-2 and TRBJ2-1; possible D gene TRBD2, 6 bases. The CDR3 contains 15 residues. V was shortened by 5 bases and J by 0 bases, with 11 bases between the two germline ends. Per the germline V gene, CDR1 is SGHAT and CDR2 is FQNNGV. The chain's CDR3 is CASSRSGPSYNEQFF. The CDR3 DNA reads as TGTGCCAGCAGCCGAAGCGGGCCCTCCTACAATGAGCAGTTCTTC.

The chain links TRBV7-9 to TRBJ1-3, with D hard to call. Germline V CDR1 and CDR2: SEHNR, FQNEAQ (reference sequence). The CDR3 covers 13 residues. Trimming pared 5 bases from V and 0 bases from J, leaving 5 bases between. The CDR3 spells CASSPNSGNTIYF. Here the CDR3 DNA reads TGTGCCAGCAGCCCGAACTCTGGAAACACCATATATTTT. Complete variable domain (other parts from reference TRBV7-9 and TRBJ1-3): DTGVSQNPRHKITKRGQNVTFRCDPISEHNRLYWYRQTLGQGPEFLTYFQNEAQLEKSRLLSDRFSAERPKGSFSTLEIQRTEQGDSAMYLCASSPNSGNTIYFGEGSWLTVV.

The chain uses TRBV7-9 and TRBJ2-7; 10 nucleotides line up with TRBD1. J lost 4 bases, V lost 5 bases, and 8 bases had no gene match. Per the germline V gene, CDR1 is SEHNR and CDR2 is FQNEAQ (reference sequence). This CDR3 is 15 amino acids long. For the CDR3, the DNA is TGTGCCAGCAGCCCAGGGACAGGGGTCTTGTACGAGCAGTACTTC. Protein: CASSPGTGVLYEQYF.

This chain joins TRBV27 and TRBJ2-7; D is undetermined. This CDR3 is built from 14 residues. Trimming removed 4 bases from V and 0 bases from J, with 10 bases in between. Germline V lookup: CDR1 MNHEY, CDR2 SMNVEV (reference sequence). CDR3 region: CASSWGLASYEQYF. The CDR3 bases are TGTGCCAGCAGTTGGGGATTGGCCTCCTACGAGCAGTACTTC.

The chain has TRBV5-1 and TRBJ1-3; no definite D call. Germline V gene lookup returns CDR1 SGHRS and CDR2 YFSETQ. The germline V and J ends were trimmed by 0 bases and 8 bases, with 15 bases remaining between them. This CDR3 has 15 residues. The CDR3 DNA is TGCGCCAGCAGCTTGGAAGACCCTTGGCGAGACACCATATATTTT. This encodes CASSLEDPWRDTIYF.

The CDR3 bases are TGCAGCGTCGATACAGGGGCCTGGAGATATGGCTACACCTTC. Protein product: CSVDTGAWRYGYTF. This chain connects TRBV29-1 to TRBJ1-2; TRBD1 matches 7 bases. CDR1 SQVTM and CDR2 ANQGSEA come from the germline V gene. Unmatched junction bases numbered 12, after V lost 6 bases and J lost 5 bases. This CDR3 is 14 amino acids long.

This clone has a single count. The chain joins TRBV6-6 to TRBJ2-2, with D possibly called TRBD1 or TRBD2 (5 bases each). There are 11 residues in the CDR3. V shed 8 bases and J shed 5 bases, with 6 bases lying between them. In germline, CDR1 is MNHNY, CDR2 SVGAGI (reference sequence). The CDR3 is CASEGTGELFF. The CDR3 DNA is TGTGCCAGCGAGGGGACCGGGGAGCTGTTTTTT.

The chain combines TRBV12-5 with TRBJ2-2, with D possibly TRBD2 on 5 matching bases. Germline CDR1 is LGHNT and CDR2 is FRNRAP. This CDR3 region has 16 residues. Trimming left V 0 bases short and J 1 base short, with 9 bases between. CDR3 region: CASGLVREGNTGELFF. CDR3 bases: TGTGCTAGTGGTTTGGTACGAGAGGGGAACACCGGGGAGCTGTTTTTT.

The chain joins TRBV5-6 to TRBJ2-7; D not certain. The V gene's germline CDR1 is SGHDT and CDR2 YYEEEE. CDR3 length equals 12 residues. V lost 4 bases, J lost 3 bases, and 8 bases lay in between. The CDR3 DNA reads TGTGCCAGCAGCCGAGATATCTACGAGCAGTACTTC. Its translation is CASSRDIYEQYF.

V gene TRBV27 combines with J gene TRBJ2-7; D could derive from TRBD1 or TRBD2 (7 bases each). CDR3 length: 15 amino acids. The ends were cut back, 6 bases at V and 6 bases at J, with 21 bases in the middle. Germline-derived CDR1 and CDR2 are MNHEY and SMNVEV (reference sequence). CDR3 DNA: TGTGCCAGCAGCCCGTGGGGGGGACCAGGGGGCGAGCAGTACTTC. It codes for CASSPWGGPGGEQYF.

J is TRBJ2-5 and V is TRBV27; tentative D call: TRBD1 (5 bases). The CDR3 runs to 14 residues. The V end was cut by 5 bases, the J end by 4 bases, with 14 bases between. Germline V CDR1 and CDR2: MNHEY, SMNVEV (reference sequence). This CDR3 reads CASSQPGMGETQYF. DNA for the CDR3: TGTGCCAGCAGTCAACCAGGGATGGGAGAGACCCAGTACTTC.

The V call is TRBV6-5, the J call TRBJ2-7, with no clear D. V lost 8 bases and J 0 bases, leaving 11 bases between the germline ends. The length of the CDR3 is 13 residues. Germline CDR1 is MNHEY and CDR2 is SVGAGI. Written as DNA, the CDR3 is TGTGCCAGCCAAACGGGCCTCTCCTACGAGCAGTACTTC. Residues: CASQTGLSYEQYF.